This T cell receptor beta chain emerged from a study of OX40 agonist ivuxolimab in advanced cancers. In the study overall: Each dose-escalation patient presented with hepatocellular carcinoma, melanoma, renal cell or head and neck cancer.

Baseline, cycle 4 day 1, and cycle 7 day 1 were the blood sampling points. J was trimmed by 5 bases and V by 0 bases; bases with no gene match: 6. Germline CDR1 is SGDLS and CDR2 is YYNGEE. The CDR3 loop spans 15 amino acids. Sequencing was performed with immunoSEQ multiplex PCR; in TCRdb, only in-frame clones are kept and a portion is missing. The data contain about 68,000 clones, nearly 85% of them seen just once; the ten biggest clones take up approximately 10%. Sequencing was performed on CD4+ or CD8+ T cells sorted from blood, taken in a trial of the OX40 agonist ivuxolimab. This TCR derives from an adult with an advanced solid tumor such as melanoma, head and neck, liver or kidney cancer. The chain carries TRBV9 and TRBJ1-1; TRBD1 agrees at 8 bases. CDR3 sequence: CASSVEGQGATEAFF. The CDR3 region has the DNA TGTGCCAGCAGCGTAGAGGGGCAGGGGGCAACTGAAGCTTTCTTT.